This TCR beta chain was recorded in a study of blood T cell repertoires in COVID-19. About the research overall: Samples taken during acute and convalescent COVID-19 were collected in the United States, Italy and Spain. T cells, B-cell-depleted T cells, or PBMCs provided the cDNA or gDNA that served as material.

Original handling: By means of reference gene primer amplification, nucleated cell counts were estimated. Data came from immunoSEQ multiplex PCR; TCRdb stores just in-frame clones and leaves some out. Clone size and the V and J calls come from that table; the DNA yielded D and trimming. This sample yields fewer than 200,000 clones, of which more than 75% are seen a single time; approximately 2.1% belongs to the top ten. Trimming cost V 0 bases and J 6 bases; bases outside gene matches: 4. The CDR3 sequence is 15 residues long. Germline loops: CDR1 MGHRA, CDR2 YSYEKL. The TCR comes from a man in his fifties who had recovered from COVID-19. The sequenced sample was peripheral blood. This sequence joins TRBV4-1 and TRBJ2-3; 9 bases line up with TRBD2. CDR3 protein: CASSQERGGRDTQYF. In DNA form, the CDR3 reads TGCGCCAGCAGCCAAGAGCGGGGGGGTCGGGATACGCAGTATTTT.